These T cell receptor beta chains were read from a single sample in a study of early T cells in non-severe SARS-CoV-2 infection. Each CDR3 protein gets one entry after TCRdb re-called the 5' RACE reads with MiXCR. The sample yields 65,000 to 75,000 distinct CDR3 sequences, roughly 11% seen once. Sequencing used whole blood. The origin of the receptors is an adult who was a healthcare worker with PCR-confirmed SARS-CoV-2 infection or an uninfected control (not recorded which). The CDR3 runs from the conserved cysteine through the conserved F or W. The D gene is left open where the match is weak. Expanded clones get a size class; other rows say once, few or many, or leave the size out.

>TRBJ1-3|TRBV5-1|-|15|-
CASSGGRGAENTIYF
TGCGCCAGCAGCGGAGGCCGGGGGGCGGAAAACACCATATATTTT
>TRBJ2-7|TRBV5-1|TRBD1|13|many
CASSSGQGYEQYF
TGCGCCAGCAGCTCGGGACAGGGCTACGAGCAGTACTTC
>TRBJ1-2|TRBV6-6|-|15|few
CASIPASTPNYGYTF
TGTGCCAGCATTCCAGCCTCAACCCCTAACTATGGCTACACCTTC
>TRBJ2-7|TRBV29-1|-|14|-
CSTTRLAGEYEQYF
TGCAGCACGACCCGACTAGCAGGGGAGTACGAGCAGTACTTC
>TRBJ1-1|TRBV7-2|-|15|few
CASSLTQYMNTEAFF
TGTGCCAGCAGCCTAACACAGTATATGAACACTGAAGCTTTCTTT
>TRBJ2-5|TRBV12-3/TRBV12-4|-|16|-
CASSPVGTMYQESQYF
TGTGCCAGCAGCCCAGTGGGCACGATGTACCAAGAGTCCCAGTACTTC
>TRBJ2-3|TRBV5-1|-|14|many
CASSLVRTTDTQYF
TGCGCCAGCAGCTTGGTGCGTACCACAGATACGCAGTATTTT
>TRBJ2-7|TRBV19|-|14|many
CASSTSGQFHEQYF
TGTGCCAGTAGTACCTCGGGACAATTCCACGAGCAGTACTTC
>TRBJ2-7|TRBV12-3/TRBV12-4|-|16|few
CASSLDQTGVAYEQYF
TGTGCCAGCAGTTTAGACCAGACGGGGGTAGCCTACGAGCAGTACTTC
>TRBJ2-5|TRBV7-9|TRBD1|15|many
CASSPEQGYQETQYF
TGTGCCAGCAGCCCCGAACAGGGGTACCAAGAGACCCAGTACTTC
>TRBJ2-1|TRBV29-1|-|12|few
CSVATSRSEQFF
TGCAGCGTGGCGACTAGTCGGAGTGAGCAGTTCTTC
>TRBJ2-6|TRBV7-2|-|14|many
CASSSGSGANVLTF
TGTGCCAGCAGCTCCGGATCTGGGGCCAACGTCCTGACTTTC
>TRBJ2-7|TRBV5-1|-|13|few
CASCRSLNYEQYF
TGCGCCAGCTGTCGGTCCCTAAACTACGAGCAGTACTTC
>TRBJ2-6|TRBV2|-|16|many
CASSGRKRGFANVLTF
TGTGCCAGCAGTGGGAGGAAAAGGGGTTTTGCCAACGTCCTGACTTTC
>TRBJ2-1|TRBV7-9|TRBD2|15|many
CASSYGAGDYNEQFF
TGTGCCAGCAGCTATGGAGCGGGGGACTACAATGAGCAGTTCTTC
>TRBJ2-7|TRBV4-1|TRBD2|14|many
CASSQDQRGYEQYF
TGCGCCAGCAGCCAAGACCAGCGGGGATACGAGCAGTACTTC
>TRBJ2-4|TRBV7-9|-|19|few
CASSLSASPGKSAKNIQYF
TGTGCCAGCAGCTTATCGGCTAGCCCGGGGAAGAGCGCCAAAAACATTCAGTACTTC
>TRBJ1-1|TRBV20-1|-|14|many
CSAAPDSGNTEAFF
TGCAGTGCTGCCCCGGACAGCGGGAACACTGAAGCTTTCTTT